One and the same sample provided the 28 T cell receptor beta chains below, sequenced in a study of T cells in Graves' hyperthyroidism and ophthalmopathy. Amplified TCR beta CDR3 regions derived from RNA transcripts. HTBI primers drove first-round RT-PCR of the TCR CDR3. TCRdb re-called the multiplex PCR reads through MiXCR, storing one row per CDR3 protein. The table includes a few hundred thousand distinct CDR3 sequences, about a fifth detected once. Sequencing input: blood. Receptors were obtained from a man aged 18 to 30 with Graves' hyperthyroidism.

This clonotype was recorded at least ten times. The chain recombines TRBV19 with TRBJ2-7; D ambiguous. This CDR3 region has 15 residues. V gave up 4 bases and J gave up 3 bases, with 16 bases separating them. The germline CDR1 and CDR2 sequences are LNHDA and SQIVND (reference sequence). The CDR3 reads CASSNRQEPFYEQYF. The DNA for the CDR3 is TGTGCCAGTAGTAATCGGCAGGAGCCCTTCTACGAGCAGTACTTC.

V is TRBV19 and J is TRBJ1-5; 10 bases agree with TRBD1. V was pared by 1 base and J by 6 bases, with 9 bases of the junction left unmatched. From germline, CDR1 is LNHDA and CDR2 SQIVND (reference sequence). The CDR3 spans 17 residues. The CDR3 DNA reads as TGTGCCAGTAGTATAGCACCGACAGGGGGCTTTTTTCAGCCCCAGCATTTT. Encoded protein: CASSIAPTGGFFQPQHF.

This clonotype appeared a few times. The chain couples TRBV12-3 or TRBV12-4 to TRBJ1-5, with a weak D call TRBD1 (6 bases). Trimming pared 0 bases from V and 4 bases from J, leaving 7 bases between. This CDR3 comprises 14 residues. CDR3 sequence (DNA): TGTGCCAGCAGTTTAGCTCAGGGGAATCAGCCCCAGCATTTT. Translating it yields CASSLAQGNQPQHF.

This clonotype showed up many times. The gene calls are TRBV10-3 and TRBJ1-2; possibly TRBD1 for D (5 bases). The V gene's germline CDR1 is ENHRY and CDR2 SYGVKD. CDR3 length equals 17 residues. The V end was cut by 0 bases, the J end by 5 bases, with 19 bases between. The DNA of the CDR3 is TGTGCCATCAGTGAGTCGTTGGGGAGGACAACAAATTATGGCTACACCTTC. Translation: CAISESLGRTTNYGYTF.

This clonotype was found many times. The gene calls are TRBV6-1 and TRBJ1-2, with D unclear. The length of the CDR3 is 13 residues. V lost 6 bases to trimming and J lost 5 bases, with 13 bases between them. CDR1 is MNHNS and CDR2 is SASEGT in the germline V gene. CDR3 coding DNA: TGTGCCAGCAGGATCACGGTCGGGTATGGCTACACCTTC. Amino acid sequence: CASRITVGYGYTF.

This clonotype was counted between two and nine times. The junction and the germline gene differ at one end; a read error may be behind it. The CDR3 coding sequence is TGCGCCAGCAGCCAAGTGATGAGGAGGGACTACGGCTACACCTTC. It yields the protein CASSQVMRRDYGYTF. The chain links TRBV4-1 to TRBJ1-2; tentative D call: TRBD1 (5 bases). CDR1 and CDR2 (germline): MGHRA, YSYEKL. The CDR3 loop spans 15 amino acids.

This clonotype showed up many times. The rearrangement links TRBV5-1 to TRBJ1-1; possible D gene TRBD1, 6 bases. Germline CDR1 is SGHRS and CDR2 is YFSETQ. V lost 0 bases and J 0 bases, leaving 15 bases between the germline ends. The CDR3 consists of 17 residues. The CDR3 DNA is TGCGCCAGCAGCTTGGCCCCCACCGGGACACTGAACACTGAAGCTTTCTTT. Translating it yields CASSLAPTGTLNTEAFF.

With regard to this clonotype: One base away lies a much larger clone, so this may be a sequencing read error. The chain couples TRBV11-2 to TRBJ1-5; TRBD1 is a possible D gene (6 bases). Trimming cost V 9 bases and J 2 bases, with 23 bases left between them. CDR1 and CDR2 from the germline V gene are SGHAT and FQNNGV. The CDR3 has 17 residues. This chain's CDR3 is CARRRGVRVYGNQPQHF. In nucleotides, the CDR3 is TGTGCCAGGCGGAGGGGGGTTAGGGTTTATGGCAATCAGCCCCAGCATTTT.

The chain uses TRBV10-3 and TRBJ1-5, with a tentative D call TRBD1 (6 bases). The CDR3 is 18 residues long. Deletions cut 6 bases from V and 0 bases from J, with 21 bases between. The germline V gene encodes CDR1 ENHRY and CDR2 SYGVKD. Here the CDR3 DNA reads TGTGCCATCAGGAAGGGGGAGGTAGTGGGGTATAGCAATCAGCCCCAGCATTTT. It codes for CAIRKGEVVGYSNQPQHF.

This clonotype has a count of ten or more. The V and J genes are TRBV28 and TRBJ1-2; D gene unclear. V was cut by 6 bases and J by 4 bases, with 18 bases left in between. This CDR3 spans 15 amino acids. Germline CDR1 MDHEN, CDR2 SYDVKM. CDR3 residues: CASSPRTEIRYGYTF. The CDR3 DNA reads as TGTGCCAGCAGCCCCCGGACGGAAATACGCTATGGCTACACCTTC.

Ten or more counts support this clonotype. The rearrangement links TRBV6-5 to TRBJ1-2, with unresolved D. The CDR3 runs 15 residues. Germline assignment: CDR1 MNHEY and CDR2 SVGAGI. V was trimmed by 0 bases and J by 5 bases, leaving 13 bases between them. CDR3 region: CASSYSLGANYGYTF. CDR3 bases: TGTGCCAGCAGTTACTCGCTCGGCGCGAATTATGGCTACACCTTC.

This clonotype has just a few counts. This may be a read error, as it is one base from a much larger clone. Since no conserved phenylalanine or tryptophan closes the CDR3, a read error is the likely cause. The chain joins TRBV28 to TRBJ2-5; unclear D gene. The CDR3 is 14 residues long. CDR1 is MDHEN and CDR2 is SYDVKM in the germline V gene. V shed 7 bases and J shed 2 bases, with 14 bases lying between them. The CDR3 DNA follows: TGTGCCAGCACCCAAGGCGGCCGGCAAGAGACCCAGTACCTC. The encoded protein is CASTQGGRQETQYL.

This clonotype was seen a handful of times. The rearrangement joins TRBV12-3 or TRBV12-4 to TRBJ2-3; D gene unclear. The ends were cut back, 7 bases at V and 4 bases at J, with 15 bases in the middle. CDR3 length: 14 residues. CDR3 in DNA: TGTGCCAGCAACCCCCCGACCGGGCCAGATACGCAGTATTTT. This sequence encodes CASNPPTGPDTQYF.

The rearrangement uses TRBV7-8 and TRBJ1-1; D is unresolved. The V gene's germline CDR1 is SGHVS and CDR2 FQNEAQ. Trimming shortened V by 1 base and J by 3 bases, and 9 bases separated the two germline ends. The CDR3 runs 14 residues. DNA of the CDR3: TGTGCCAGCAGCTTAGGCGCATGGGACACTGAAGCTTTCTTT. Translating gives CASSLGAWDTEAFF.

This clonotype occurred a few times. The V and J genes are TRBV6-5 and TRBJ1-1; D gene unclear. Germline CDR1 MNHEY, CDR2 SVGAGI. This CDR3 comprises 13 residues. V lost 2 bases to trimming and J lost 1 base, with 5 bases between them. This chain's CDR3 is CASSYKGNTEAFF. In DNA, the CDR3 is TGTGCCAGCAGTTACAAAGGGAACACTGAAGCTTTCTTT.

This clonotype was seen at least ten times. The chain carries TRBV6-1 and TRBJ1-1; D is unclear. V was cut by 1 base and J by 2 bases, with 8 bases left in between. Germline V gives CDR1 MNHNS, CDR2 SASEGT. The CDR3 length is 14 residues. CDR3 in DNA: TGTGCCAGCAGTGAAGGGGGATCCAACACTGAAGCTTTCTTT. Translation gives CASSEGGSNTEAFF.

This clonotype was seen ten or more times. V and J are TRBV4-1 and TRBJ2-7; maybe TRBD1 (5 bases). The V gene lost 0 bases and the J gene lost 7 bases, with 25 bases spanning the gap. Germline loops: CDR1 MGHRA, CDR2 YSYEKL. The CDR3 spans 18 residues. CDR3 amino acids: CASSQDSVTAGRPREQYF. In DNA form, the CDR3 reads TGCGCCAGCAGCCAAGATTCTGTTACGGCAGGGCGACCTAGAGAGCAGTACTTC.

This clonotype has a count of ten or more. This chain joins TRBV28 and TRBJ1-5, with no clear D. This CDR3 comprises 14 residues. The germline V gene has CDR1 MDHEN and CDR2 SYDVKM. Trimming removed 7 bases from V and 0 bases from J, with 10 bases in between. The DNA for the CDR3 is TGTGCCAGCAACGGGCATATTAGCAATCAGCCCCAGCATTTT. Translating it yields CASNGHISNQPQHF.

The J gene is TRBJ2-7, the V gene TRBV6-5; 7 nucleotides line up with TRBD2. The trim removed 2 bases at V and 3 bases at J, leaving 10 bases unmatched. The CDR3 totals 16 residues. The V gene's germline CDR1 is MNHEY and CDR2 SVGAGI. CDR3 sequence reads: CASSYGTGGQLYEQYF. CDR3 nucleotides: TGTGCCAGCAGTTACGGAACGGGAGGTCAACTCTACGAGCAGTACTTC.

A few counts support this clonotype. The chain is built from TRBV28 and TRBJ1-2; 9 bases are shared with TRBD1. The CDR3 is 16 residues long. Germline CDR1 and CDR2: MDHEN and SYDVKM. V was pared by 6 bases and J by 7 bases, with 15 bases of the junction left unmatched. CDR3: CASSRRGQGYGSGYTF. In DNA form, the CDR3 reads TGTGCCAGCAGCCGGAGGGGACAGGGCTATGGGTCTGGCTACACCTTC.

This clonotype has ten or more counts. The chain links TRBV27 to TRBJ2-7; D perhaps matches TRBD1 (5 bases). Per the germline V gene, CDR1 is MNHEY and CDR2 is SMNVEV (reference sequence). The CDR3 spans 14 residues. V lost 8 bases and J 2 bases, leaving 16 bases between the germline ends. The CDR3 loop reads CASSNSQGTYEQYF. The CDR3 DNA sequence: TGTGCCAGCTCAAATTCCCAGGGCACCTACGAGCAGTACTTC.

This clonotype came up many times. The chain joins TRBV29-1 to TRBJ2-7, with D possibly matching TRBD2 (5 bases). Germline CDR1 SQVTM, CDR2 ANQGSEA. The CDR3 extends over 12 amino acids. Between the trimmed V and J ends, which lost 1 base and 1 base, there was a span of 5 bases. The CDR3 loop reads CSVEAGSYEQYF. CDR3 coding DNA: TGCAGCGTTGAAGCGGGATCCTACGAGCAGTACTTC.

This clonotype was detected many times. This chain connects TRBV28 to TRBJ2-7, with TRBD1 as a possible D gene (5 bases). Germline V gives CDR1 MDHEN, CDR2 SYDVKM. V lost 5 bases, J lost 3 bases, and 11 bases lay in between. This CDR3 is built from 13 residues. As DNA, the CDR3 is TGTGCCAGCAGTCCTCGACAGAACTACGAGCAGTACTTC. Encoded protein: CASSPRQNYEQYF.

The table lists this clonotype with many counts. The V gene is TRBV11-2, the J gene TRBJ2-7; the match to TRBD2 covers 8 bases. J gave up 2 bases and V 4 bases, and 19 bases lay outside the gene matches. The germline V gene encodes CDR1 SGHAT and CDR2 FQNNGV. The length of the CDR3 is 19 residues. CDR3 coding DNA: TGTGCCAGCAGCTGGGTTGGGGGTCAAACTAGCGGCTTCCCCTACGAGCAGTACTTC. It is translated as CASSWVGGQTSGFPYEQYF.

This clonotype has a count of ten or more. This rearrangement joins TRBV12-3 or TRBV12-4 to TRBJ1-2; TRBD1 might be the D (5 bases). The CDR3 has 12 amino acids. Trimming took 6 bases from V and 9 from J, leaving 14 bases between them. The CDR3 DNA reads as TGTGCCAGCAGGGGACGGGAACCAAGCTACACCTTC. Amino acids: CASRGREPSYTF.

This clonotype was counted many times. The gene calls are TRBV10-2 and TRBJ1-5, with TRBD1 matching 9 bases. Germline V gives CDR1 WSHSY, CDR2 SAAADI. The junction had 4 bases not matched to a gene; V was cut back by 5 bases and J by 5 bases. The CDR3 is 14 amino acids. CDR3 nucleotides: TGCGCCAGCAGTATGACAGGGGGGGATCAGCCCCAGCATTTT. Its protein is CASSMTGGDQPQHF.

This clonotype turned up a few times. This chain links TRBV14 with TRBJ2-7; unclear D gene. This CDR3 is 13 amino acids long. With 0 bases removed from V and 6 bases from J, the gap between germline ends came to 9 bases. From germline, CDR1 is SGHDN and CDR2 FVKESK. The CDR3 here is CASSQDLVSEQYF. DNA of the CDR3: TGTGCCAGCAGCCAAGATTTGGTTTCCGAGCAGTACTTC. Supplemented by reference TRBV14 and TRBJ2-7, the full variable domain reads EAGVTQFPSHSVIEKGQTVTLRCDPISGHDNLYWYRRVMGKEIKFLLHFVKESKQDESGMPNNRFLAERTGGTYSTLKVQPAELEDSGVYFCASSQDLVSEQYFGPGTRLTVT.

This clonotype was seen repeatedly, ten times or more. The chain is built from TRBV12-3 or TRBV12-4 and TRBJ2-2; tentative D call: TRBD2 (6 bases). V was clipped by 2 bases and J by 2 bases, with 15 bases between them. The CDR3 sequence is 17 residues long. DNA of the CDR3: TGTGCCAGCAGTTTACGTGTTGGCGGGACCAACACCGGGGAGCTGTTTTTT. Translated, it gives CASSLRVGGTNTGELFF.